Sequencing of this TCR beta chain was carried out in a study of shared clonotypes between healthy human individuals. Selected positively for CCR7 and CD45RO-negative, naive CD8 cells excluded terminally differentiated effector memory CD45RA+ cells. Methods used by the authors: ImmunoSEQ junction-only sequences lacked quality scores, so their filtering differed. Clones were sequenced by immunoSEQ multiplex PCR, and TCRdb holds only the in-frame ones, with some missing. The V and J calls and clone size were taken over from that table, and D and trimming were inferred from the DNA. The sample shows roughly 2.1 million clones, just over 90% of them seen only once. The V gene lost 1 base and the J gene lost 11 bases, with 12 bases spanning the gap. Germline V lookup: CDR1 SQVTM, CDR2 ANQGSEA. The CDR3 has 11 amino acids.

V is TRBV29-1 and J is TRBJ2-7; perhaps TRBD1 as D (6 bases). Sequencing was done on a sample of naive CD8+ T cells from PBMCs. The TCR sequence derives from a man younger than 35 in good health. Some clones in this sample may be carry-over from other donors' samples. CDR3 sequence reads: CSVEVQGIKYF. CDR3 coding DNA: TGCAGCGTTGAAGTACAGGGTATAAAGTACTTC.